Below, 7 T cell receptor beta chains from the same sample are listed, as sequenced in a study of T cells after yellow fever vaccination. One entry per CDR3 protein, called by TCRdb with MiXCR from the 5' RACE reads. The table records some 320,000 distinct CDR3 sequences, roughly 4.3% of them present only once. The specimen comprised PBMCs, sampled 15 days after the yellow fever booster vaccination. The receptor source for this set is a man younger than 35 who received the YFV17D yellow fever vaccine.

This clonotype has a count of ten or more. CDR3 in DNA: TGCGCCAGCAGCCAAGGGTTGACTAGCTCCAATGAGCAGTTCTTC. It codes for CASSQGLTSSNEQFF. The V gene is TRBV4-3, the J gene TRBJ2-1, with 7 bases that match TRBD2. The germline V gene encodes CDR1 LGHNA and CDR2 YSLEER. There are 15 residues in the CDR3. V was pared by 1 base and J by 6 bases, with 6 bases of the junction left unmatched.

V usage is TRBV10-3 and J usage is TRBJ2-5; D perhaps matches TRBD2 (5 bases). The CDR3 runs to 14 residues. From germline, CDR1 is ENHRY and CDR2 SYGVKD. Trimming cost V 6 bases and J 3 bases, with 14 bases left between them. The CDR3 nucleotides are TGTGCCATCAGGGGTTATGGGAGAGAAGAGACCCAGTACTTC. Amino acid sequence: CAIRGYGREETQYF.

This clonotype was recorded a few times. The gene calls are TRBV15 and TRBJ1-5; possibly TRBD1 for D (5 bases). Germline values: CDR1 LNHNV, CDR2 YYDKDF (reference sequence). V lost 1 base and J 0 bases, leaving 19 bases between the germline ends. The length of the CDR3 is 19 residues. CDR3 sequence (DNA): TGTGCCACCAGCAGAGGGGGTCTTAGGGCAGGACATAGCAATCAGCCCCAGCATTTT. It codes for CATSRGGLRAGHSNQPQHF. Supplemented by reference TRBV15 and TRBJ1-5, the full variable domain reads DAMVIQNPRYQVTQFGKPVTLSCSQTLNHNVMYWYQQKSSQAPKLLFHYYDKDFNNEADTPDNFQSRRPNTSFCFLDIRSPGLGDTAMYLCATSRGGLRAGHSNQPQHFGDGTRLSIL.

This clonotype occurred many times. The CDR3 DNA is TGTGCCAGCAGTTACTCGGCAGGGCTTGAATCACCCCTCCACTTT. Its protein product is CASSYSAGLESPLHF. The chain couples TRBV6-5 to TRBJ1-6; TRBD1 is a possible D gene (5 bases). CDR3 length: 15 amino acids. Looked up from germline, CDR1 is MNHEY and CDR2 is SVGAGI. V shed 0 bases and J shed 10 bases, with 13 bases lying between them.

The chain couples TRBV27 to TRBJ1-5; D may be TRBD1 (5 bases). Deletions cut 6 bases from V and 1 base from J, with 13 bases between. Germline V gene lookup returns CDR1 MNHEY and CDR2 SMNVEV (reference sequence). The CDR3 spans 15 residues. The CDR3 DNA reads as TGTGCCAGCAGGCTTTGGGGGGACAGCAATCAGCCCCAGCATTTT. This gives the protein CASRLWGDSNQPQHF.

V usage is TRBV12-3 or TRBV12-4 and J usage is TRBJ1-5; 8 bases map to TRBD1. This CDR3 has 14 amino acids. Trimming cost V 6 bases and J 6 bases; bases outside gene matches: 7. This chain's CDR3 is CASRIGQGSQPQHF. The CDR3 bases are TGTGCCAGCAGAATCGGACAGGGAAGTCAGCCCCAGCATTTT.

This rearrangement joins TRBV20-1 to TRBJ2-3; tentatively, D is TRBD2 (7 bases). V was cut by 6 bases and J by 2 bases, with 15 bases left in between. Germline CDR1 is DFQATT and CDR2 is SNEGSKA (reference sequence). The CDR3 runs 14 residues. CDR3 loop: CSARPGGHTDTQYF. Written as DNA, the CDR3 is TGCAGTGCGCGCCCGGGGGGCCACACAGATACGCAGTATTTT.